A single TCR beta chain is shown here with its context. This sample is part of a study of graft-versus-host responses after intestinal transplantation. Broader study findings: Allografts carried high graft-versus-host to host-versus-graft clonal ratios in patients having graft-donor T cell macrochimerism.

Produced via immunoSEQ multiplex PCR; TCRdb's table is partial and in-frame only. The top ten hold 0.88% of the sample, which has 20,000 or so clones, under 50% seen once. The V end was cut by 7 bases, the J end by 8 bases, with 17 bases between. The CDR3 is made up of 13 amino acids. Germline V gene lookup returns CDR1 MDHEN and CDR2 SYDVKM. The origin of this receptor is a human patient who received an intestinal transplant. V is TRBV28 and J is TRBJ1-1; TRBD1 might be the D (5 bases). The source material was alloreactive CD4+ T cells from a mixed lymphocyte reaction culture, sampled before intestinal transplant. Subset of the sample: CFSE-low proliferating T cells sorted from approximately 6-day pre-transplant mixed lymphocyte reaction (GvH or HvG direction). The CDR3 sequence: CASNPGDSQEAFF. CDR3 nucleotides: TGTGCCAGCAACCCCGGGGACTCTCAGGAAGCTTTCTTT.